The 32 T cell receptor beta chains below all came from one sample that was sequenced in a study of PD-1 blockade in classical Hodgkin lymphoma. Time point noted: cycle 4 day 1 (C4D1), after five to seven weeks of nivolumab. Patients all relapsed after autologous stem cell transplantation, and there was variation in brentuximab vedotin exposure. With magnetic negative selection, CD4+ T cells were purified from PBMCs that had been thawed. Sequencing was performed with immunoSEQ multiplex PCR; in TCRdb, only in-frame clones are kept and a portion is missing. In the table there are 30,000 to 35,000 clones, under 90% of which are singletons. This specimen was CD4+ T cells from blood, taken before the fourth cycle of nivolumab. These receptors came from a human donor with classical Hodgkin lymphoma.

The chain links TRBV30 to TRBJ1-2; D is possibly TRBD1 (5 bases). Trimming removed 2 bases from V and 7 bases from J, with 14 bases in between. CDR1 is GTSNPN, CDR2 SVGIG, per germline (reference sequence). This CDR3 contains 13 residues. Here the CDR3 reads CAWSSGGEAGYTF. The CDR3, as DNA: TGTGCCTGGAGTTCCGGGGGGGAAGCTGGCTACACCTTC.

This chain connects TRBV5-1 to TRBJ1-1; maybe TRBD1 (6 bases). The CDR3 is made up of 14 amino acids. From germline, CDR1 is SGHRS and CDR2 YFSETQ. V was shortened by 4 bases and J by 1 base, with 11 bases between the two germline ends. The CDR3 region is CASSPTGQNTEAFF. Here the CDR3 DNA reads TGCGCCAGCAGCCCAACGGGACAGAACACTGAAGCTTTCTTT.

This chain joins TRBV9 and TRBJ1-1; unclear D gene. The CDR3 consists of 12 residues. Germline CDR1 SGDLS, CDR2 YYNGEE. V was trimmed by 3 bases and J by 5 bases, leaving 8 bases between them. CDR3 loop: CASSAGITEAFF. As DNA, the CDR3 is TGTGCCAGCAGCGCGGGGATAACTGAAGCTTTCTTT.

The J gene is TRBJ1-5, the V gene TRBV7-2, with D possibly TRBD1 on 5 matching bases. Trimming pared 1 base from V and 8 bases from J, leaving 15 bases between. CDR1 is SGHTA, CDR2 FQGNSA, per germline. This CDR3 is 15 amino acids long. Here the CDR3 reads CASSLVWAGYEPQHF. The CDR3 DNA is TGTGCCAGCAGCTTAGTGTGGGCAGGGTACGAGCCCCAGCATTTT.

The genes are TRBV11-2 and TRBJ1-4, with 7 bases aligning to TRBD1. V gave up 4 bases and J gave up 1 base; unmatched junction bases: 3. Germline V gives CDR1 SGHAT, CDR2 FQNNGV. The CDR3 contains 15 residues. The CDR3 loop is CASSWDSQTNEKLFF. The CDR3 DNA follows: TGTGCCAGCAGCTGGGACAGTCAAACTAATGAAAAACTGTTTTTT. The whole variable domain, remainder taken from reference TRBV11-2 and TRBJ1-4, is EAGVAQSPRYKIIEKRQSVAFWCNPISGHATLYWYQQILGQGPKLLIQFQNNGVVDDSQLPKDRFSAERLKGVDSTLKIQPAKLEDSAVYLCASSWDSQTNEKLFFGSGTQLSVL.

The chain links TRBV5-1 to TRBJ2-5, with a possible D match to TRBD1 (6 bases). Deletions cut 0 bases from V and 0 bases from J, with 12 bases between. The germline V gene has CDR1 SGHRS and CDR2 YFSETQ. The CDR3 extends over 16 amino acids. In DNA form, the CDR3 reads TGCGCCAGCAGCTTGGGAGTCCGGACAGACCAAGAGACCCAGTACTTC. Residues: CASSLGVRTDQETQYF.

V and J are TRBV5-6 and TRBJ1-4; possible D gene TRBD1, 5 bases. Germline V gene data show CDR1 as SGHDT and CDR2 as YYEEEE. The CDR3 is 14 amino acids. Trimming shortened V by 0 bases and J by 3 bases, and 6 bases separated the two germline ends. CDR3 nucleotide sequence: TGTGCCAGCAGCTTGGGGGGGTCTAATGAAAAACTGTTTTTT. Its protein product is CASSLGGSNEKLFF.

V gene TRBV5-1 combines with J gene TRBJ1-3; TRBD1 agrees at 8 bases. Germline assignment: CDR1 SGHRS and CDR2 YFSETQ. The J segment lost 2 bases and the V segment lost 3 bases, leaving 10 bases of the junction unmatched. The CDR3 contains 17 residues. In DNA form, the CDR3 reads TGCGCCAGCAGCTACGCGGACAGGGCGCAAGCTGGAAACACCATATATTTT. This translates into CASSYADRAQAGNTIYF.

The CDR3 is CASSPYTGGWGYTF. CDR3 coding DNA: TGTGCCAGCAGCCCTTATACAGGGGGTTGGGGCTACACCTTC. This chain links TRBV7-2 with TRBJ1-2, with 8 bases fitting TRBD1. V gave up 5 bases and J gave up 8 bases; unmatched junction bases: 10. This CDR3 is built from 14 residues. CDR1 and CDR2 from the germline V gene are SGHTA and FQGNSA.

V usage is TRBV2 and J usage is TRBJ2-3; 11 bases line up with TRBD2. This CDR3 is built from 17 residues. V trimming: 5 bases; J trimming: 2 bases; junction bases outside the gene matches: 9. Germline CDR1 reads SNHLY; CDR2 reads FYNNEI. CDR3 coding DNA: TGTGCCAGCAGTCGCCCTAGACTAGCGGGGAACACAGATACGCAGTATTTT. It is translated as CASSRPRLAGNTDTQYF.

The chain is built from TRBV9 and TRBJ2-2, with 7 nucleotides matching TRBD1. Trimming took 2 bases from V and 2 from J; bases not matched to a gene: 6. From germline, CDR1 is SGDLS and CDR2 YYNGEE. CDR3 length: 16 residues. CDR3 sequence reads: CASSVYGTANTGELFF. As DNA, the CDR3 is TGTGCCAGCAGCGTGTATGGGACAGCTAACACCGGGGAGCTGTTTTTT.

This CDR3 reads CASSLVASGKETQYF. CDR3 in DNA: TGCGCCAGCAGCTTGGTCGCTAGCGGAAAAGAGACCCAGTACTTC. The genes are TRBV5-1 and TRBJ2-5; TRBD2 aligns across 7 bases. Germline trimming cut 0 bases from V and 3 bases from J; bases unmatched to any gene: 5. Germline V gene sequence: CDR1 SGHRS, CDR2 YFSETQ. The CDR3 length is 15 residues.

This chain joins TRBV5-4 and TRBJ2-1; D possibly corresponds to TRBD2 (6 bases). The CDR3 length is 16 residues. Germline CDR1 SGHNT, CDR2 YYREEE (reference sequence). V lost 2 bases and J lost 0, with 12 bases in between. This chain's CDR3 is CASSFGRGSSYNEQFF. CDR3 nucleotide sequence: TGTGCCAGCAGCTTCGGACGGGGGAGCTCCTACAATGAGCAGTTCTTC. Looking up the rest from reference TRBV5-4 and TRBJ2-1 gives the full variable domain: ETGVTQSPTHLIKTRGQQVTLRCSSQSGHNTVSWYQQALGQGPQFIFQYYREEENGRGNFPPRFSGLQFPNYSSELNVNALELDDSALYLCASSFGRGSSYNEQFFGPGTRLTVL.

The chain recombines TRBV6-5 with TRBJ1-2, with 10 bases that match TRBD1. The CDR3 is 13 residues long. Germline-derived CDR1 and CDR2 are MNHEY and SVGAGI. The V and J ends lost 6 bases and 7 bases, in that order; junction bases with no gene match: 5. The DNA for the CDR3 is TGTGCCAGCAGGCCGACAGGGGGCCCTGGCTACACCTTC. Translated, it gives CASRPTGGPGYTF.

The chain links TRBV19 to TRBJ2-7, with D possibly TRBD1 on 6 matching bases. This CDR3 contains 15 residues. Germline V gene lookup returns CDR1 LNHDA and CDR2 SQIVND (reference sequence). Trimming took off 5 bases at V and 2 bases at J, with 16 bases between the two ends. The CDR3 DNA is TGTGCCAGTAGTCTTAGTGGAGGACAGCCCTACGAGCAGTACTTC. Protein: CASSLSGGQPYEQYF.

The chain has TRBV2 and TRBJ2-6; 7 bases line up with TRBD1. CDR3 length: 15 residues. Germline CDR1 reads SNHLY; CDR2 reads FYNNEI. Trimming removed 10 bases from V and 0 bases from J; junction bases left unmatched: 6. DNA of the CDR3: TGTGCCACCAAGACAGGGTACTCTGGGGCCAACGTCCTGACTTTC. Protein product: CATKTGYSGANVLTF.

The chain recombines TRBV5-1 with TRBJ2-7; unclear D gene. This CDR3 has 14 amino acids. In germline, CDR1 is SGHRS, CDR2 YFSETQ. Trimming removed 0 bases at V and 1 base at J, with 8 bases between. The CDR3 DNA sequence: TGCGCCAGCAGCTTGGGCGGCACATCCTACGAGCAGTACTTC. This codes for CASSLGGTSYEQYF.

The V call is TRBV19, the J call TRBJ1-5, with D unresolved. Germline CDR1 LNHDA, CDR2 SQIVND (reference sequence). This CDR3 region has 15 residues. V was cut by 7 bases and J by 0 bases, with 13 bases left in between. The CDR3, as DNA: TGTGCCAGTAAATTAGACAAAAATAGCAATCAGCCCCAGCATTTT. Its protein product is CASKLDKNSNQPQHF. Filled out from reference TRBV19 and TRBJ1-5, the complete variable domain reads DGGITQSPKYLFRKEGQNVTLSCEQNLNHDAMYWYRQDPGQGLRLIYYSQIVNDFQKGDIAEGYSVSREKKESFPLTVTSAQKNPTAFYLCASKLDKNSNQPQHFGDGTRLSIL.

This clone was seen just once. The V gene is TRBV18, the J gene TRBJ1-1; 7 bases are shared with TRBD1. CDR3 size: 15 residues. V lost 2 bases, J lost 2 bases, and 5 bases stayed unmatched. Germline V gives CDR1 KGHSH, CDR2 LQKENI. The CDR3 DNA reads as TGTGCCAGCTCACCAGGACAGGTCGAAAACACTGAAGCTTTCTTT. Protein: CASSPGQVENTEAFF.

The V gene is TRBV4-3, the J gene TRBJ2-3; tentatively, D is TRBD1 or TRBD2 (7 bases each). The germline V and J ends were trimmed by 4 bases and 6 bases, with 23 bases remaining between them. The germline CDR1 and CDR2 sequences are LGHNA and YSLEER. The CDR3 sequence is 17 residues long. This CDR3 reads CASSPRGGLLSVDTQYF. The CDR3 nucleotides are TGCGCCAGCAGCCCCAGGGGGGGCCTTTTAAGTGTTGATACGCAGTATTTT.

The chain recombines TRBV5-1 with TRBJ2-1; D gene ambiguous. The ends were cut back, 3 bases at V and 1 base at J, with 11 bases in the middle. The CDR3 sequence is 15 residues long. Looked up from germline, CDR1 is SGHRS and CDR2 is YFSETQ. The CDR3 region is CASSSVRLSYNEQFF. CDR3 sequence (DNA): TGCGCCAGCAGCTCCGTCCGGTTGTCCTACAATGAGCAGTTCTTC. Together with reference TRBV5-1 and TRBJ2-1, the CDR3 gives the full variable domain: KAGVTQTPRYLIKTRGQQVTLSCSPISGHRSVSWYQQTPGQGLQFLFEYFSETQRNKGNFPGRFSGRQFSNSRSEMNVSTLELGDSALYLCASSSVRLSYNEQFFGPGTRLTVL.

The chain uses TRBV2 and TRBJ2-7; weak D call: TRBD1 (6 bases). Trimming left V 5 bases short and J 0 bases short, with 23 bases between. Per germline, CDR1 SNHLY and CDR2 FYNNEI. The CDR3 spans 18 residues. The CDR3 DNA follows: TGTGCCAGCAGTAAAGACAGGTTTTTGGCTACTCGCTCCTACGAGCAGTACTTC. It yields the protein CASSKDRFLATRSYEQYF.

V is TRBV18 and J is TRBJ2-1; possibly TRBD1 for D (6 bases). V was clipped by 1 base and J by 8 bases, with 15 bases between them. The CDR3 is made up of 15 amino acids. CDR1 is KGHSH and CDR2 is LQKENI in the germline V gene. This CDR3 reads CASSPRTEPGDEQFF. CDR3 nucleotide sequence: TGTGCCAGCTCACCACGGACAGAGCCAGGGGATGAGCAGTTCTTC.

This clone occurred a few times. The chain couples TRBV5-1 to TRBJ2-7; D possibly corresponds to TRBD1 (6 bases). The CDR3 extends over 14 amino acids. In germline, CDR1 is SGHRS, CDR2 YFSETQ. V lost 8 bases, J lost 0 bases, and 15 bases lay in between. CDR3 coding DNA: TGCGCCAGTGAGACAGGACCCAGCTCCTACGAGCAGTACTTC. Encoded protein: CASETGPSSYEQYF.

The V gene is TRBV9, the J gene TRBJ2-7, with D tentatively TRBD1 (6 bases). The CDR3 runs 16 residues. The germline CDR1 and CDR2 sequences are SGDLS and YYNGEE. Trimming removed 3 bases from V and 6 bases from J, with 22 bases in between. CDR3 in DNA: TGTGCCAGCAGCGACCTTAGGACAGCTTCGATTTCCGAGCAGTACTTC. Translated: CASSDLRTASISEQYF.

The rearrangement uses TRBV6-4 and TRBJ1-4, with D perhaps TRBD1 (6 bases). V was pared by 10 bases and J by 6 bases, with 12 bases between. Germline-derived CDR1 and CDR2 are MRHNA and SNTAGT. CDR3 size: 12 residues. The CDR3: CANTGPDEKLFF. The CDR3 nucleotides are TGTGCCAATACAGGGCCCGATGAAAAACTGTTTTTT.

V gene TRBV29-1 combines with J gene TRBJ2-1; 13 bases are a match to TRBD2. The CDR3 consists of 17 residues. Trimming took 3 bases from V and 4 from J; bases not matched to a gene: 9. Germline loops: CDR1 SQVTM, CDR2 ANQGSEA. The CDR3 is CSVDALAGGPLYNEQFF. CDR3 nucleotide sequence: TGCAGCGTTGACGCACTAGCGGGGGGGCCGTTGTACAATGAGCAGTTCTTC.

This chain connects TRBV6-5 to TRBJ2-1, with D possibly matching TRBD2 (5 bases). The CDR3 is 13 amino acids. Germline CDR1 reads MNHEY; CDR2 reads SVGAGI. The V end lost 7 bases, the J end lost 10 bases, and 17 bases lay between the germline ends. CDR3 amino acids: CASTSGVRYEQFF. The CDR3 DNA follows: TGTGCCAGCACCTCCGGGGTCAGGTACGAGCAGTTCTTC.

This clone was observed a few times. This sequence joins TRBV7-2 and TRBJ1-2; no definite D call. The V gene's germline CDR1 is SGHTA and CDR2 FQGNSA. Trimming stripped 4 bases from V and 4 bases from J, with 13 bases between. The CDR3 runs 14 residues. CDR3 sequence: CASSSGIWGYGYTF. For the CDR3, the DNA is TGTGCCAGCAGCTCGGGGATTTGGGGCTATGGCTACACCTTC. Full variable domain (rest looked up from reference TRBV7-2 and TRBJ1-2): GAGVSQSPSNKVTEKGKDVELRCDPISGHTALYWYRQSLGQGLEFLIYFQGNSAPDKSGLPSDRFSAERTGGSVSTLTIQRTQQEDSAVYLCASSSGIWGYGYTFGSGTRLTVV.

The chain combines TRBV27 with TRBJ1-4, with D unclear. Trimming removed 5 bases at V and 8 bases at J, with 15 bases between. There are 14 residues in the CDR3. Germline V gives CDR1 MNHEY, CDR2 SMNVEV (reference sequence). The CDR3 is CASSDARPREKLFF. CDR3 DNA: TGTGCCAGCAGTGATGCCAGGCCGCGCGAAAAACTGTTTTTT. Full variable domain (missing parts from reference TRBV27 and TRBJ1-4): EAQVTQNPRYLITVTGKKLTVTCSQNMNHEYMSWYRQDPGLGLRQIYYSMNVEVTDKGDVPEGYKVSRKEKRNFPLILESPSPNQTSLYFCASSDARPREKLFFGSGTQLSVL.

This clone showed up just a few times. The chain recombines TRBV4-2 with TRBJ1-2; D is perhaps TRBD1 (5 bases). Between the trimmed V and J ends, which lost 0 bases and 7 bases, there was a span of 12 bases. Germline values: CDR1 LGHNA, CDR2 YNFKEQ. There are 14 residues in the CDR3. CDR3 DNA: TGTGCCAGCAGCCAAGAGGGGCACCAGGGTGGCTACACCTTC. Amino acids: CASSQEGHQGGYTF.

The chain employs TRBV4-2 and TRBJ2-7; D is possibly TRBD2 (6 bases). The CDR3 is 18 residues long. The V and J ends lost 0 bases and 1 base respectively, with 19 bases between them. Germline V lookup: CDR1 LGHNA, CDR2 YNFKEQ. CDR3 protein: CASSQDLAVGRSSYEQYF. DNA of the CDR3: TGTGCCAGCAGCCAAGATTTGGCGGTGGGGAGGAGTTCCTACGAGCAGTACTTC.